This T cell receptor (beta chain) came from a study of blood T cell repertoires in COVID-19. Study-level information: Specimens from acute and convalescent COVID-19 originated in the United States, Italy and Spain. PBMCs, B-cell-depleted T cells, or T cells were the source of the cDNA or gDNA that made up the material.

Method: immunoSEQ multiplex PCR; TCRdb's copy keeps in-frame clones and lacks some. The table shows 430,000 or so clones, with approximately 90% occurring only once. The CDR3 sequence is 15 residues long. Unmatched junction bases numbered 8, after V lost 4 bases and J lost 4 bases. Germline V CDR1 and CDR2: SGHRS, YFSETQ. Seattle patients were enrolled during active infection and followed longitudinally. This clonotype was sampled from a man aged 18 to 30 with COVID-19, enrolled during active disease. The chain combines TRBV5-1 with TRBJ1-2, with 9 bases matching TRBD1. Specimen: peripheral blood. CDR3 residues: CASSSRDRASYGYTF. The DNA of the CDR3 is TGCGCCAGCAGCAGCCGGGACAGGGCCTCCTATGGCTACACCTTC. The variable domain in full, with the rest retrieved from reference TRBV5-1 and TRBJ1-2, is KAGVTQTPRYLIKTRGQQVTLSCSPISGHRSVSWYQQTPGQGLQFLFEYFSETQRNKGNFPGRFSGRQFSNSRSEMNVSTLELGDSALYLCASSSRDRASYGYTFGSGTRLTVV.